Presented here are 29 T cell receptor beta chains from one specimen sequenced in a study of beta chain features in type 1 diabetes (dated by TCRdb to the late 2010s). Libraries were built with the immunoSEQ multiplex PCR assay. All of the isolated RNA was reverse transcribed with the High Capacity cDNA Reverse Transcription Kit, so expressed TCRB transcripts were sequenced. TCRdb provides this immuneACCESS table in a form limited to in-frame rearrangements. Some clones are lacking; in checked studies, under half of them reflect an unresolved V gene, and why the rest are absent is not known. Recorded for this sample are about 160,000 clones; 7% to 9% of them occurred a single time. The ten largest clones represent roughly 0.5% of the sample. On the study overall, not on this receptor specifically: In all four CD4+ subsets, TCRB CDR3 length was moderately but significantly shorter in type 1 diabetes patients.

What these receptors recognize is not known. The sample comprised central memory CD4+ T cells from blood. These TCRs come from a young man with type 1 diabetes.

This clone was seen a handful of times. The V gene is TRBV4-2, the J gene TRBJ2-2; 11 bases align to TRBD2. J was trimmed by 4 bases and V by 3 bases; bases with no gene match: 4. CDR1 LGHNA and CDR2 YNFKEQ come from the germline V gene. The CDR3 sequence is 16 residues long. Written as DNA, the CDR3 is TGTGCCAGCAGCCATATAGCGGGAGGGGGCACCGGGGAGCTGTTTTTT. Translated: CASSHIAGGGTGELFF.

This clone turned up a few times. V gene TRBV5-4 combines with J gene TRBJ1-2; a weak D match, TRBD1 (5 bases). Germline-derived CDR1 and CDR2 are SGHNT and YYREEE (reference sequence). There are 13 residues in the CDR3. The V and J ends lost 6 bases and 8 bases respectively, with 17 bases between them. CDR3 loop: CASTGGRGEGYTF. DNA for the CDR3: TGTGCCAGCACTGGAGGCCGGGGGGAAGGCTACACCTTC.

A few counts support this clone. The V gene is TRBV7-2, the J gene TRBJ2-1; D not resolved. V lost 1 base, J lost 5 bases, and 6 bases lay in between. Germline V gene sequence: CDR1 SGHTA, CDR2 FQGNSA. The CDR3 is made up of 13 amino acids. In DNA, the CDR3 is TGTGCCAGCAGCTTAGGTACAGACAATGAGCAGTTCTTC. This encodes CASSLGTDNEQFF.

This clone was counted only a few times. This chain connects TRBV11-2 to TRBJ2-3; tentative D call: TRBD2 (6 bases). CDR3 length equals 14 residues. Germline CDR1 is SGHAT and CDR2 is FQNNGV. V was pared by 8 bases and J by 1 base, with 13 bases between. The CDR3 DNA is TGTGCCAGCTCACCCTGGGAGGGCACAGATACGCAGTATTTT. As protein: CASSPWEGTDTQYF.

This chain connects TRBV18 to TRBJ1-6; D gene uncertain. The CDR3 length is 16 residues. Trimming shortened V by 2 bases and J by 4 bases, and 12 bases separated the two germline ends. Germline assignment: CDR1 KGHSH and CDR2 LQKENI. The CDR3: CASSPIPSSYNSPLHF. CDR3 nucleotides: TGTGCCAGCTCACCAATTCCGTCCTCTTATAATTCACCCCTCCACTTT.

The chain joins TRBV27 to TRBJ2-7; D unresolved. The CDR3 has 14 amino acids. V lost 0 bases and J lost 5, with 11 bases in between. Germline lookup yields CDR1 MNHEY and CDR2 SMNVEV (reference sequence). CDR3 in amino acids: CASSLSGAQNEQYF. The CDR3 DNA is TGTGCCAGCAGTTTATCGGGCGCACAGAACGAGCAGTACTTC.

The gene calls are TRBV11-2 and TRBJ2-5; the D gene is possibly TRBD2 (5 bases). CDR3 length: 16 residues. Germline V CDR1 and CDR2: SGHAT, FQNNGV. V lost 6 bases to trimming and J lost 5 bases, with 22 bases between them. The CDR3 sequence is CASRPLRAKVGETQYF. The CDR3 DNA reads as TGTGCCAGCAGGCCCCTGAGGGCCAAAGTTGGGGAGACCCAGTACTTC.

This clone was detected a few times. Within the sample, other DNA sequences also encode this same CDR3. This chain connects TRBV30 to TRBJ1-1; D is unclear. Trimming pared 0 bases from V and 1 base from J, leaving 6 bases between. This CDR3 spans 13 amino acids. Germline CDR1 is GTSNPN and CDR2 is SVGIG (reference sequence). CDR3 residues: CAWSVRGNTEAFF. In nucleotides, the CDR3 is TGTGCCTGGAGTGTACGAGGGAACACTGAAGCTTTCTTT.

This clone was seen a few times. CDR3: CASSSQGASYGYTF. The CDR3 DNA sequence: TGTGCCAGCAGTTCTCAGGGGGCAAGCTATGGCTACACCTTC. The genes are TRBV6-5 and TRBJ1-2; TRBD1 aligns across 8 bases. From germline, CDR1 is MNHEY and CDR2 SVGAGI. The CDR3 length is 14 residues. V dropped 4 bases and J dropped 4; count of bases not matched to a gene: 5.

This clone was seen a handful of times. The CDR3 spells CASSMDRGHGYTF. The DNA for the CDR3 is TGTGCCAGCAGCATGGACAGGGGCCATGGCTACACCTTC. This rearrangement joins TRBV5-4 to TRBJ1-2; 9 bases agree with TRBD1. Germline CDR1 is SGHNT and CDR2 is YYREEE (reference sequence). After removal of 4 bases from V and 6 bases from J, the junction contained 4 bases not matched to a gene. The CDR3 contains 13 residues.

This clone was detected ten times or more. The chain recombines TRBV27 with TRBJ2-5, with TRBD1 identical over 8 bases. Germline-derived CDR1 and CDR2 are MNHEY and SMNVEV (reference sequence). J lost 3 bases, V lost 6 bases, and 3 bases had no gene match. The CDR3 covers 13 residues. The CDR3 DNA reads TGTGCCAGCAGCTCGACAGGGGAAGAGACCCAGTACTTC. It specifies CASSSTGEETQYF.

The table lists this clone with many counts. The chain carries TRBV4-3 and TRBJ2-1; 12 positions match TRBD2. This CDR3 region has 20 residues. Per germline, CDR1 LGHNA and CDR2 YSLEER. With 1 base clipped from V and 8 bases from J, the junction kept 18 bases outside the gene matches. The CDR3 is CASSQVLAGGTRWLGDEQFF. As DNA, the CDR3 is TGCGCCAGCAGCCAAGTACTAGCGGGGGGTACGAGGTGGCTTGGGGATGAGCAGTTCTTC.

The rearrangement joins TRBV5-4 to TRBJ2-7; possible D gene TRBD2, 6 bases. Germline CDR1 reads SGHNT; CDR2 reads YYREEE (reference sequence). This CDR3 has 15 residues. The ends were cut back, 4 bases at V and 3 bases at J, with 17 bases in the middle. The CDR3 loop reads CASSKFGGTIYEQYF. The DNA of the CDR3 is TGTGCCAGCAGCAAGTTTGGGGGGACGATCTACGAGCAGTACTTC.

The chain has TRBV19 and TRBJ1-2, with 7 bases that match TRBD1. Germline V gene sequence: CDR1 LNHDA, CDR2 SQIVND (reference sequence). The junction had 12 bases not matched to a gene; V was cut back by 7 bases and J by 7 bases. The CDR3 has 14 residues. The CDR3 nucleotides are TGTGCCAGTAATAGACAGGGATCCGGGCGTGGCTACACCTTC. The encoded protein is CASNRQGSGRGYTF.

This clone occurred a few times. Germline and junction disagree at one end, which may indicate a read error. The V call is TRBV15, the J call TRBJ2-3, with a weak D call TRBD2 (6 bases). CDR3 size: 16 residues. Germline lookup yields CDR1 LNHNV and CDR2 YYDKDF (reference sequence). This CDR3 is CATRRGSGRASDTQYF. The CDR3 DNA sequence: TGTGCCACCAGAAGAGGTAGCGGCCGGGCCTCAGATACGCAGTATTTT.

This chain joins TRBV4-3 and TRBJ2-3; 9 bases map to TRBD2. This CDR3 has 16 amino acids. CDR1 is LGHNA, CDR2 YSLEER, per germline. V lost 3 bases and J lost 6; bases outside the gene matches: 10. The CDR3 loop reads CASSHGLAPEGDTQYF. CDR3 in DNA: TGCGCCAGCAGCCACGGACTAGCGCCGGAGGGGGATACGCAGTATTTT.

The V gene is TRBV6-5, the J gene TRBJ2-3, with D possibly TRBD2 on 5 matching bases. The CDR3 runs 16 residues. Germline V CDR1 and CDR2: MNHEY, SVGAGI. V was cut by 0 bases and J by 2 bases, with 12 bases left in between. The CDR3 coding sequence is TGTGCCAGCAGTTACTCCGGACGGGATCTCACAGATACGCAGTATTTT. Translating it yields CASSYSGRDLTDTQYF.

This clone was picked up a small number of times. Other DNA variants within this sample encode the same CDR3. The CDR3 protein is CAWSVQGGETQYF. The CDR3 nucleotides are TGTGCCTGGAGTGTACAGGGCGGGGAGACCCAGTACTTC. The chain carries TRBV30 and TRBJ2-5, with D maybe TRBD1 (6 bases). Germline assignment: CDR1 GTSNPN and CDR2 SVGIG (reference sequence). The CDR3 sequence is 13 residues long. Between the trimmed V and J ends, which lost 0 bases and 5 bases, there was a span of 10 bases.

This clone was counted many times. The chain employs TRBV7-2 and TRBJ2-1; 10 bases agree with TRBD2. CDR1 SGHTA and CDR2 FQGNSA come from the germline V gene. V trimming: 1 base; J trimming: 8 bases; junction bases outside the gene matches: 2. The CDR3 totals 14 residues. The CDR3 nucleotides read TGTGCCAGCAGCTTAGTGAGCGGGGGGGATGAGCAGTTCTTC. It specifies CASSLVSGGDEQFF.

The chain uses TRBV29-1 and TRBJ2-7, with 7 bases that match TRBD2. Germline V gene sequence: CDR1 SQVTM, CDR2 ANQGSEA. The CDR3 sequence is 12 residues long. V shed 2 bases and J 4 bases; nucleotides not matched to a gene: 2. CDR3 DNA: TGCAGCGTTGAACAGGGAGGGTACGAGCAGTACTTC. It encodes CSVEQGGYEQYF.

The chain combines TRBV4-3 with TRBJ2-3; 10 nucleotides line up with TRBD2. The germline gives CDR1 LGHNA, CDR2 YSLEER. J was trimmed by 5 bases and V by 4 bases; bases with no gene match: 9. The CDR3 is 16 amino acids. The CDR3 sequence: CASSRTTSGELDTQYF. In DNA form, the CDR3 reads TGCGCCAGCAGCCGAACAACTAGCGGGGAACTAGATACGCAGTATTTT.

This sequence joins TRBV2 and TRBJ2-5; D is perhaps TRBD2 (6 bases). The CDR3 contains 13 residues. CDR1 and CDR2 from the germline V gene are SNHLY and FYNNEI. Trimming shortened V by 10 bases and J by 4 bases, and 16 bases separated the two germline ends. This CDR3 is CATKSGDGETQYF. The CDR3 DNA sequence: TGTGCCACCAAATCGGGGGACGGAGAGACCCAGTACTTC.

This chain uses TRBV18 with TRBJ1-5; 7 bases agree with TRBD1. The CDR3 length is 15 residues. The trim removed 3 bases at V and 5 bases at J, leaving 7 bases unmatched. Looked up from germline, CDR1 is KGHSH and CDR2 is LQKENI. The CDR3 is CASSPETGTHQPQHF. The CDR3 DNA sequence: TGTGCCAGCTCACCGGAGACAGGGACCCATCAGCCCCAGCATTTT.

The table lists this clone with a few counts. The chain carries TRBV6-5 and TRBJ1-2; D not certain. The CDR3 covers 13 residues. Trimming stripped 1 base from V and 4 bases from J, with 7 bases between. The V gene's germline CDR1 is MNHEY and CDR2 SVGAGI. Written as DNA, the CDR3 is TGTGCCAGCAGTTACTACAGCTCCTATGGCTACACCTTC. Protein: CASSYYSSYGYTF.

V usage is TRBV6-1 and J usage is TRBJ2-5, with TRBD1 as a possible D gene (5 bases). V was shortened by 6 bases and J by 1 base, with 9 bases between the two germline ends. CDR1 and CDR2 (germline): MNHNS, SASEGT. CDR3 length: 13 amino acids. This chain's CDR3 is CASSRQSQETQYF. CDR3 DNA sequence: TGTGCCAGCAGCCGACAGTCCCAAGAGACCCAGTACTTC.

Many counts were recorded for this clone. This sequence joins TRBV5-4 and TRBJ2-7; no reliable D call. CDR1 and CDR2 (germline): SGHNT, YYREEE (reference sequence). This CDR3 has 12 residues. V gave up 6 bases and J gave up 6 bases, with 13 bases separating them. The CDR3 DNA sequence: TGTGCCAGCATGGCTTTACGGGTCGAGCAGTACTTC. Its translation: CASMALRVEQYF.

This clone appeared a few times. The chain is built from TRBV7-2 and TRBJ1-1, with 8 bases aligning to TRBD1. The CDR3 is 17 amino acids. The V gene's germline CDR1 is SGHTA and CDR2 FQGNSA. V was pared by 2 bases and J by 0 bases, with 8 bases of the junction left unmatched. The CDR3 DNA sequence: TGTGCCAGCAGCTTACCGCAGGGGGCCCCGATGAACACTGAAGCTTTCTTT. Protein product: CASSLPQGAPMNTEAFF.

The CDR3 loop reads CASNRAAGANVLTF. The DNA for the CDR3 is TGTGCCAGCAACAGGGCAGCTGGGGCCAACGTCCTGACTTTC. The chain combines TRBV2 with TRBJ2-6, with D tentatively TRBD1 (6 bases). Looked up from germline, CDR1 is SNHLY and CDR2 is FYNNEI. The CDR3 has 14 amino acids. Trimming took off 7 bases at V and 2 bases at J, with 9 bases between the two ends.

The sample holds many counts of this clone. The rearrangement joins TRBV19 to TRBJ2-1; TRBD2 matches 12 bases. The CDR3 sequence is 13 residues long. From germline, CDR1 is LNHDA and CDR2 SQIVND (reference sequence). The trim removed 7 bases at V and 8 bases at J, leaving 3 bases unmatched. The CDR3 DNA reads TGTGCCAGTAAGACTAGCGGGAGCGATGAGCAGTTCTTC. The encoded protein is CASKTSGSDEQFF.